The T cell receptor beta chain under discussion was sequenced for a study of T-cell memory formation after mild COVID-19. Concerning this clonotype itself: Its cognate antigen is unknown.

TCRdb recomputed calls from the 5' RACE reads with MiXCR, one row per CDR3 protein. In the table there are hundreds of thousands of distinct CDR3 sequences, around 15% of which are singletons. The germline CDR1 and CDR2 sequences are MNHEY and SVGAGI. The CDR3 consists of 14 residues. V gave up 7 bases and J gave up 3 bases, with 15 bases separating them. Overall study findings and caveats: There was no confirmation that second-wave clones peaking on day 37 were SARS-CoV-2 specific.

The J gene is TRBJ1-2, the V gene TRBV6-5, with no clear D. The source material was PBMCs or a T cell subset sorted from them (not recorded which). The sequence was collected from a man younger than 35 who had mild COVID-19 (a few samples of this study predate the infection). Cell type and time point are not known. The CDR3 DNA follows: TGTGCCAGCACCGCAGGAGCCACGTACTATGGCTACACCTTC. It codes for CASTAGATYYGYTF.